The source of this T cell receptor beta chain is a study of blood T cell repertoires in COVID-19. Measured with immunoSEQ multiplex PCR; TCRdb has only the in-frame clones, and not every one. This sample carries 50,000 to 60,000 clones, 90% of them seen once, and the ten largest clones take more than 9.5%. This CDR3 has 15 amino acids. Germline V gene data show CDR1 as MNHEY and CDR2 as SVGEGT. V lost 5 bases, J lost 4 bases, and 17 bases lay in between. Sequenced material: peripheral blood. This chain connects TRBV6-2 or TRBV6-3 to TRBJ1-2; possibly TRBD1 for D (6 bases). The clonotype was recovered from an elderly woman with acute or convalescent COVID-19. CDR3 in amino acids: CASSAPGGAGYGYTF. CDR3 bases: TGTGCCAGCAGTGCCCCGGGGGGGGCTGGCTATGGCTACACCTTC.